This T cell receptor beta chain comes out of a study of CXCR3-negative and CXCR3-positive naive CD8 T cells. Germline CDR1 SGDLS, CDR2 YYNGEE. This CDR3 is built from 13 residues. Researchers prepared the TRB cDNA libraries using 5' RACE with UMI labels. TCRdb reanalyzed the 5' RACE reads, giving one entry per CDR3 protein sequence and no DNA. The sample has 100,000 or so distinct CDR3 sequences. Study-wide findings and caveats: Researchers report that CXCR3-positive naive cells carry more hydrophobic TRB CDR3s than CXCR3-negative naive cells. Diversity in memory CD8+ cells fell much lower than the comparably high levels seen in both naive subsets. Both naive subsets, CXCR3-negative and CXCR3-positive, displayed similar TRBV-TRBJ usage, unlike memory cells.

A remark on this clonotype: Its specificity is unknown.

This clonotype was sampled from a human donor in good health. Some clones in this sample may be carry-over from other donors' samples. Sequenced sample: naive CXCR3+ CD8+ T cells from blood. Subset specified: CD45RO-CCR7+CD27+CD95- naive CD8+ T cells expressing CXCR3 (TNR3+). The chain uses TRBV9 and TRBJ2-7; lacking DNA, the TRBD1 call made by TCRdb goes unchecked. CDR3 in amino acids: CASSARQGSEQYF.